This paragraph reports one T cell receptor beta chain. This sample stems from a study of blood T cell repertoires in COVID-19. Background on the study: From the United States, Italy and Spain came samples of acute and convalescent COVID-19. In each case, the material was cDNA or gDNA derived from T cells, B-cell-depleted T cells, or PBMCs.

How the authors handled the data: Reference gene primer amplification in the assay estimated nucleated cell counts. Here immunoSEQ multiplex PCR was the method, and the copy in TCRdb shows in-frame clones only, minus some. That table gives V, J and clone size, and the DNA gave D and trimming. The sample lists about 160,000 clones, approximately 84% seen once, with 22% in the top ten. CDR3 length: 12 residues. V was pared by 4 bases and J by 12 bases, with 5 bases of the junction left unmatched. The sequence came from an elderly woman with acute or convalescent COVID-19. The rearrangement links TRBV12-3 or TRBV12-4 to TRBJ2-3; 9 nucleotides match TRBD2. Sequencing was performed on peripheral blood. CDR3 in DNA: TGTGCCAGCAGTTCGTTAGCGGGAGCCCAGTATTTT. This gives the protein CASSSLAGAQYF.